This T cell receptor (beta chain) was captured by sequencing in a study of blood T cells in healthy people across ages. It was with a sample-barcoded 5' primer and a J-beta primer mix that a second PCR of roughly 7 to 12 cycles was run. TCRdb ran MiXCR on the 5' RACE reads and lists one entry per CDR3 protein. Found here are hundreds of thousands of distinct CDR3 sequences, 22% of them singletons; the top ten hold roughly 22%. Germline lookup yields CDR1 KGHSH and CDR2 LQKENI. The CDR3 consists of 16 residues. V was clipped by 3 bases and J by 0 bases, with 11 bases between them. On this clonotype: Its cognate antigen is unknown.

The study's findings and limits: Any changes in expanded clonotypes were possibly confounded, as donor CMV status remained unknown. It was the long-lived donors that had more naive CD4+ cells and higher diversity than aged donors. Correlation between TCR beta diversity and naive T cell percentage was strong.

Each sample yielded at least 5 micrograms of PBMC total RNA. This receptor was identified in a man aged 65 to 79 in good health. The V and J genes are TRBV18 and TRBJ1-4, with no clear D. The sequencing input was blood. The CDR3 bases are TGTGCCAGCTCACCCCGGGCCTCAACAACTAATGAAAAACTGTTTTTT. Its protein product is CASSPRASTTNEKLFF.